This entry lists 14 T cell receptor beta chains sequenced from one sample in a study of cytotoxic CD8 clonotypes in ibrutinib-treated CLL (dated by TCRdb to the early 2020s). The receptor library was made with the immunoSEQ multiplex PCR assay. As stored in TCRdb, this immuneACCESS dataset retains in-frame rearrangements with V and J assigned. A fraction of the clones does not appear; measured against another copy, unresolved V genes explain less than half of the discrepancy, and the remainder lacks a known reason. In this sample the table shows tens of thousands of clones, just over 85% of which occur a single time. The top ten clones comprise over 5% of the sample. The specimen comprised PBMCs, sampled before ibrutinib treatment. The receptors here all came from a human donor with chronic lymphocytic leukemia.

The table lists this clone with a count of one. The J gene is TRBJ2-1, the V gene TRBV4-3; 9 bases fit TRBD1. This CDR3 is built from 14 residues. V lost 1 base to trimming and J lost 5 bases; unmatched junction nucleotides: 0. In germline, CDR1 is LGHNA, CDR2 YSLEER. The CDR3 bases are TGCGCCAGCAGCCAAGGGACAGGGGACAATGAGCAGTTCTTC. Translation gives CASSQGTGDNEQFF.

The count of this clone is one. The CDR3 sequence: CASSVGGGRSYNEQFF. Written as DNA, the CDR3 is TGTGCCAGCAGTGTGGGAGGCGGGAGGTCTTACAATGAGCAGTTCTTC. The rearrangement links TRBV6-1 to TRBJ2-1, with 8 bases aligning to TRBD2. The CDR3 extends over 16 amino acids. V trimming: 4 bases; J trimming: 4 bases; junction bases outside the gene matches: 9. Germline-derived CDR1 and CDR2 are MNHNS and SASEGT.

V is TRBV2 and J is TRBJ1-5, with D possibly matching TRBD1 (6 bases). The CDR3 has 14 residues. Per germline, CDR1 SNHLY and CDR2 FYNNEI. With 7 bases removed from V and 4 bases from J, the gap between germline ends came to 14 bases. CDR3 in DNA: TGTGCCAGCAACACGGGGGGGCGTAATCAGCCCCAGCATTTT. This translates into CASNTGGRNQPQHF.

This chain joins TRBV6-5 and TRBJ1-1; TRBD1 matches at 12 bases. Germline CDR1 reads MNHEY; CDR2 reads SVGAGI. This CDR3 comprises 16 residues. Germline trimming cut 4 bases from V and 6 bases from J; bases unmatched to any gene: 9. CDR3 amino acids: CASSFGTGGRYAEAFF. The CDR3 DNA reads TGTGCCAGCAGTTTCGGGACAGGGGGCAGGTATGCTGAAGCTTTCTTT.

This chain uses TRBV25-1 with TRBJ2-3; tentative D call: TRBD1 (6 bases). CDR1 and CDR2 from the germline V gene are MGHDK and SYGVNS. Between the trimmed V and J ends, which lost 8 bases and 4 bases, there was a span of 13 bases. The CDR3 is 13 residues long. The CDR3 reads CASGEQGSDTQYF. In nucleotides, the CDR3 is TGTGCCAGCGGGGAACAGGGTTCAGATACGCAGTATTTT.

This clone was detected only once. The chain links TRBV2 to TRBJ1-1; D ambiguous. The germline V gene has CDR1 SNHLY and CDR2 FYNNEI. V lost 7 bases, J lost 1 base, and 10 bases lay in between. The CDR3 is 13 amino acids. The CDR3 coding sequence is TGTGCCAGCAATCTCGGGCCGAACACTGAAGCTTTCTTT. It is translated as CASNLGPNTEAFF.

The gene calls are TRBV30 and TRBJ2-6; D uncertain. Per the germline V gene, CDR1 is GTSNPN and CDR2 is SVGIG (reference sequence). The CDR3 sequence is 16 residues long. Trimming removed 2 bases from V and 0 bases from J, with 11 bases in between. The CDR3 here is CAWSPQRISGANVLTF. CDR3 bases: TGTGCCTGGAGTCCACAGCGAATCTCTGGGGCCAACGTCCTGACTTTC.

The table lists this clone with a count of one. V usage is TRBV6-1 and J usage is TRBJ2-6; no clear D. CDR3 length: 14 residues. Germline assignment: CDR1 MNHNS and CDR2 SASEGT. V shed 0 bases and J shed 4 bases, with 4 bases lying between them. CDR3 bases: TGTGCCAGCAGTGAAGCAGGGGGGGCCAACGTCCTGACTTTC. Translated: CASSEAGGANVLTF.

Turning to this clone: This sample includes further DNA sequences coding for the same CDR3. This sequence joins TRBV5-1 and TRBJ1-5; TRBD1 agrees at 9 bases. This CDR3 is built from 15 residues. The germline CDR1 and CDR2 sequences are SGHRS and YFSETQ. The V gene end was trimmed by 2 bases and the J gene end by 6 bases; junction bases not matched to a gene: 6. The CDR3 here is CASSLEGQGGQPQHF. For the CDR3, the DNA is TGCGCCAGCAGCTTAGAGGGACAGGGCGGTCAGCCCCAGCATTTT. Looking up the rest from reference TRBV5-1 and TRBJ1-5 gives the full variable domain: KAGVTQTPRYLIKTRGQQVTLSCSPISGHRSVSWYQQTPGQGLQFLFEYFSETQRNKGNFPGRFSGRQFSNSRSEMNVSTLELGDSALYLCASSLEGQGGQPQHFGDGTRLSIL.

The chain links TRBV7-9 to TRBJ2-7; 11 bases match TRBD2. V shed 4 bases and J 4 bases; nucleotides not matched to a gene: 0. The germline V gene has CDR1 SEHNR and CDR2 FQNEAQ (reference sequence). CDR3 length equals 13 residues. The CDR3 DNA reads TGTGCCAGCAGCTCTAGCGGGAGGTACGAGCAGTACTTC. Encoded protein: CASSSSGRYEQYF.

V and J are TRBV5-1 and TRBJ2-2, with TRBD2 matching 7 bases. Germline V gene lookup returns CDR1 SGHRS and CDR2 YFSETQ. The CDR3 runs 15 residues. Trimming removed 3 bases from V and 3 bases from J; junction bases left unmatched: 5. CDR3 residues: CASSSWGLYTGELFF. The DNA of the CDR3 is TGCGCCAGCAGCTCGTGGGGACTATACACCGGGGAGCTGTTTTTT.

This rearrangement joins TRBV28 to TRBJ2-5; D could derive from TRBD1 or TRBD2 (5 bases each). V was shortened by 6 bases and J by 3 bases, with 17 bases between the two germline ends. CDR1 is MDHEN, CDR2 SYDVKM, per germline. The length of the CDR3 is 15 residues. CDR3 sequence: CASSQGPGRKETQYF. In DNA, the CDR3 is TGTGCCAGCAGCCAAGGGCCGGGACGTAAAGAGACCCAGTACTTC.

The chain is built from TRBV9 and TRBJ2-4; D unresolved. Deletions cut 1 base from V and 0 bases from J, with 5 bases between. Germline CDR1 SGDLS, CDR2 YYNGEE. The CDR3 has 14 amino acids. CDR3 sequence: CASSVSVAKNIQYF. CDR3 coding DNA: TGTGCCAGCAGCGTATCAGTAGCCAAAAACATTCAGTACTTC.

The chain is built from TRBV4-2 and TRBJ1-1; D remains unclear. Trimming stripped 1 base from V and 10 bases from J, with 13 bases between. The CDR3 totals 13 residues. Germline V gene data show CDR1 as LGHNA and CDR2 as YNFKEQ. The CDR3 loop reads CASSQVDRRRAFF. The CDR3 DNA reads TGTGCCAGCAGCCAAGTTGACCGGCGTAGAGCTTTCTTT.